This T cell receptor beta chain is drawn from a study of shared clonotypes between healthy human individuals. Study in general: Researchers assigned three CD4 naive, three CD4 memory, two CD8 naive and one CD8 memory plate to each donor.

Points on this clone: Its antigen is currently unknown.

Using immunoSEQ multiplex PCR, the repertoire was profiled, and TCRdb retains in-frame clones only, with some absent. The data contain around 1.5 million clones, 95% to 99% of them singletons. Regarding the study as a whole: The study found about 5.1% of naive CD4 clonotypes shared across a few donors.

Germline CDR1 SGDLS, CDR2 YYNGEE. The CDR3 has 15 residues. V was clipped by 3 bases and J by 0 bases, with 11 bases between them. Input material: naive CD4+ T cells sorted from blood. Described subset: CD45RA+ positively selected. The TCR sequence derives from a man in his thirties or forties in good health. This chain uses TRBV9 with TRBJ2-3, with D perhaps TRBD1 (5 bases). The CDR3 loop reads CASSATAGSTDTQYF. As DNA, the CDR3 is TGTGCCAGCAGCGCAACGGCAGGGAGCACAGATACGCAGTATTTT.